The clone carrying this T cell receptor beta chain came up many times. Its specificity is not known. The CDR3 runs 13 residues. CDR1 MNHEY and CDR2 SMNVEV come from the germline V gene (reference sequence). V gave up 4 bases and J gave up 9 bases, with 13 bases separating them. These data belong to a study of response to subunit inactivated influenza vaccine. Study-level points and caveats: The authors put forward the suggestion that each seasonal influenza vaccination may bring in only a limited number of new T cells.

TCRdb processed the RT-PCR reads anew with MiXCR; each CDR3 protein has one entry. Among more than 450,000 distinct CDR3 sequences, about 7.6% were seen once, and the ten largest hold 13%. This specimen was PBMCs from blood, taken around 25 months after vaccination. The genes are TRBV27 and TRBJ2-1; D unclear. The source of this sequence is a man between 50 and 70 years old who received an inactivated influenza vaccine. The CDR3: CASSSTTGFEQFF. The CDR3 bases are TGTGCCAGCAGTTCCACCACGGGTTTTGAGCAGTTCTTC.